Given below is one T cell receptor (beta chain) in context. Its antigen is still unknown. This CDR3 has 13 amino acids. Germline CDR1 MNHEY, CDR2 SMNVEV (reference sequence). With 6 bases removed from V and 8 bases from J, the gap between germline ends came to 16 bases. These data originate in a study of T cell responses to AZD1222 COVID-19 vaccine. Study outcomes and limitations: Baseline seropositivity characterized only six AZD1222 recipients. Receipt of two AZD1222 doses was followed by a rise in Spike-specific TCR breadth and depth. Unmutated variant regions reportedly attract nearly half of all spike-specific TCRs.

The protocol was immunoSEQ multiplex PCR, while the TCRdb copy is restricted to in-frame clones and leaves out a portion. Of over 150,000 clones listed, 90% are singletons. The sequencing here drew on peripheral blood, taken on day 0 of AZD1222 vaccination. The TCR sequence derives from an adult in good health. The chain has TRBV27 and TRBJ1-2, with a weak D call TRBD1 (6 bases). CDR3 amino acids: CASSLTGIPGYTF. CDR3 nucleotides: TGTGCCAGCAGCTTAACAGGGATACCCGGCTACACCTTC.